The 23 T cell receptor beta chains listed next were all sequenced from one sample in a study of cytomegalovirus exposure and HLA in healthy donors. Primers included in the PCR were 60 Vbeta and 13 Jbeta primers. Sequenced by immunoSEQ multiplex PCR; TCRdb stores in-frame clones only, minus some. The profile shows 150,000 to 200,000 clones, 80% to 85% of them singletons. The sequenced sample consisted of PBMCs. The receptors were sampled from a woman between 40 and 55 years old in good health and CMV-seronegative.

This clone was recorded once. The V and J genes are TRBV30 and TRBJ2-2; D unclear. Trimming stripped 2 bases from V and 6 bases from J, with 10 bases between. CDR3 length: 13 residues. Germline V lookup: CDR1 GTSNPN, CDR2 SVGIG (reference sequence). DNA for the CDR3: TGTGCCTGGAGTTTCTTATCAGCCGGGGAGCTGTTTTTT. Amino acid sequence: CAWSFLSAGELFF.

The chain carries TRBV5-8 and TRBJ2-2; D is possibly TRBD1 (5 bases). This CDR3 is 15 amino acids long. V lost 0 bases to trimming and J lost 2 bases, with 8 bases between them. Germline assignment: CDR1 SGHTS and CDR2 YDEGEE. The CDR3 loop is CASSLEGINTGELFF. CDR3 sequence (DNA): TGTGCCAGCAGCTTGGAGGGGATTAACACCGGGGAGCTGTTTTTT.

CDR3: CASSLDRGGAFF. The CDR3, as DNA: TGTGCCAGCAGCTTGGACAGGGGAGGAGCTTTCTTT. The chain combines TRBV5-4 with TRBJ1-1; 7 bases are a match to TRBD1. V shed 0 bases and J 10 bases; nucleotides not matched to a gene: 3. Germline-derived CDR1 and CDR2 are SGHNT and YYREEE (reference sequence). The CDR3 runs 12 residues.

This clone was seen a single time. This chain uses TRBV7-9 with TRBJ1-1, with 7 bases lining up with TRBD1. The V gene end was trimmed by 5 bases and the J gene end by 6 bases; junction bases not matched to a gene: 12. This CDR3 spans 15 amino acids. Germline assignment: CDR1 SEHNR and CDR2 FQNEAQ (reference sequence). Written as DNA, the CDR3 is TGTGCCAGCAGCGGATTTGACAGGGTGGGACCTGAAGCTTTCTTT. Amino acids: CASSGFDRVGPEAFF.

A single count supports this clone. The chain uses TRBV2 and TRBJ1-5, with D possibly matching TRBD1 (5 bases). Germline assignment: CDR1 SNHLY and CDR2 FYNNEI. Trimming stripped 7 bases from V and 2 bases from J, with 15 bases between. This CDR3 is built from 15 residues. This chain's CDR3 is CASTPGGVGNQPQHF. CDR3 nucleotide sequence: TGTGCCAGCACCCCGGGGGGGGTGGGCAATCAGCCCCAGCATTTT. Full variable domain (outside the CDR3, taken from reference TRBV2 and TRBJ1-5): EPEVTQTPSHQVTQMGQEVILRCVPISNHLYFYWYRQILGQKVEFLVSFYNNEISEKSEIFDDQFSVERPDGSNFTLKIRSTKLEDSAMYFCASTPGGVGNQPQHFGDGTRLSIL.

V and J are TRBV7-3 and TRBJ2-1, with 8 bases aligning to TRBD2. V trimming: 1 base; J trimming: 7 bases; junction bases outside the gene matches: 6. Germline CDR1 SGHTA, CDR2 FQGTGA. This CDR3 spans 15 amino acids. CDR3 amino acids: CASSLILAVFNEQFF. In DNA, the CDR3 is TGTGCCAGCAGCTTAATACTAGCGGTTTTTAATGAGCAGTTCTTC.

The chain employs TRBV11-3 and TRBJ2-7; 11 bases match TRBD2. V was clipped by 5 bases and J by 5 bases; unmatched bases: 5. Per the germline V gene, CDR1 is SGHNT and CDR2 is YENEEA. This CDR3 has 14 residues. CDR3: CASSLRTSGHEQYF. DNA of the CDR3: TGTGCCAGCAGCCTCCGGACTAGCGGGCACGAGCAGTACTTC.

The chain links TRBV4-3 to TRBJ2-3; no firm D call. Germline-derived CDR1 and CDR2 are LGHNA and YSLEER. V was shortened by 0 bases and J by 2 bases, with 15 bases between the two germline ends. This CDR3 comprises 17 residues. DNA of the CDR3: TGCGCCAGCAGCCAAGATCGAACTACGACCTTCACAGATACGCAGTATTTT. It specifies CASSQDRTTTFTDTQYF.

The chain employs TRBV30 and TRBJ2-3; 11 bases are shared with TRBD2. The CDR3 is made up of 16 amino acids. The trim removed 1 base at V and 1 base at J, leaving 4 bases unmatched. The germline CDR1 and CDR2 sequences are GTSNPN and SVGIG (reference sequence). DNA of the CDR3: TGTGCCTGGAGTGGGGAACTAGCGGGAGGCACAGATACGCAGTATTTT. Its translation: CAWSGELAGGTDTQYF.

The CDR3 nucleotides are TGTGCCAGCAGCTTAGAGCCAGGGATAGCCAAAAACATTCAGTACTTC. Residues: CASSLEPGIAKNIQYF. The chain uses TRBV7-9 and TRBJ2-4, with D tentatively TRBD1 (5 bases). The CDR3 extends over 16 amino acids. V lost 1 base to trimming and J lost 0 bases, with 10 bases between them. Germline CDR1 SEHNR, CDR2 FQNEAQ (reference sequence).

J is TRBJ2-3 and V is TRBV5-6, with 10 bases matching TRBD1. V shed 4 bases, J shed 6 bases, and the junction held 11 bases outside the gene matches. The CDR3 extends over 16 amino acids. In germline, CDR1 is SGHDT, CDR2 YYEEEE. This chain's CDR3 is CASSAGTGEVVDTQYF. The CDR3 DNA sequence: TGTGCCAGCAGCGCCGGGACAGGGGAGGTTGTGGATACGCAGTATTTT.

The chain carries TRBV9 and TRBJ2-3, with TRBD1 matching 9 bases. This CDR3 contains 15 residues. V shed 4 bases and J 1 base; nucleotides not matched to a gene: 4. Germline loops: CDR1 SGDLS, CDR2 YYNGEE. CDR3 amino acids: CASSPRTGGTDTQYF. In DNA, the CDR3 is TGTGCCAGCAGCCCCCGGACAGGGGGCACAGATACGCAGTATTTT.

The gene calls are TRBV19 and TRBJ1-1; D might be TRBD1 (6 bases). The CDR3 totals 13 residues. V lost 9 bases and J 5 bases, leaving 16 bases between the germline ends. Germline CDR1 reads LNHDA; CDR2 reads SQIVND (reference sequence). CDR3 DNA sequence: TGTGCCAGCGGACAGATAGCGGGGACTGAAGCTTTCTTT. Protein: CASGQIAGTEAFF.

This chain uses TRBV5-6 with TRBJ1-1; D is perhaps TRBD1 (6 bases). Germline V gene lookup returns CDR1 SGHDT and CDR2 YYEEEE. The CDR3 has 18 amino acids. V was cut by 5 bases and J by 3 bases, with 26 bases left in between. The CDR3 DNA follows: TGTGCCAGCAGTCGCACGGGGCAGGGGATCAGTGAAGACACTGAAGCTTTCTTT. It codes for CASSRTGQGISEDTEAFF.

The V and J genes are TRBV27 and TRBJ2-2; 7 positions agree with TRBD2. The V and J ends lost 4 bases and 2 bases, in that order; junction bases with no gene match: 10. The germline V gene encodes CDR1 MNHEY and CDR2 SMNVEV (reference sequence). CDR3 size: 17 residues. Here the CDR3 DNA reads TGTGCCAGCAGTTCGTTACCGGGACTACTCAACACCGGGGAGCTGTTTTTT. Its translation is CASSSLPGLLNTGELFF.

This clone was found once. V is TRBV5-5 and J is TRBJ2-7; D may be TRBD1 (6 bases). CDR3 length: 15 residues. In germline, CDR1 is SGHKS, CDR2 YYEKEE (reference sequence). Trimming removed 1 base from V and 3 bases from J, with 14 bases in between. CDR3 bases: TGTGCCAGCAGCTTGTCCCCAGGGGACCTCTACGAGCAGTACTTC. The encoded protein is CASSLSPGDLYEQYF. The full variable domain, completed using reference TRBV5-5 and TRBJ2-7, is DAGVTQSPTHLIKTRGQQVTLRCSPISGHKSVSWYQQVLGQGPQFIFQYYEKEERGRGNFPDRFSARQFPNYSSELNVNALLLGDSALYLCASSLSPGDLYEQYFGPGTRLTVT.

The rearrangement links TRBV30 to TRBJ2-3; a possible D gene is TRBD2 (6 bases). The CDR3 runs 16 residues. Trimming removed 2 bases at V and 0 bases at J, with 15 bases between. Germline V gene lookup returns CDR1 GTSNPN and CDR2 SVGIG (reference sequence). The CDR3: CAWSPRAGGSTDTQYF. The CDR3 DNA is TGTGCCTGGAGTCCCCGGGCCGGGGGAAGCACAGATACGCAGTATTTT.

The chain uses TRBV5-1 and TRBJ2-3, with TRBD2 matching 10 bases. The CDR3 length is 16 residues. With 4 bases clipped from V and 0 bases from J, the junction kept 5 bases outside the gene matches. In germline, CDR1 is SGHRS, CDR2 YFSETQ. The CDR3 sequence: CASSPGLASSTDTQYF. CDR3 DNA: TGCGCCAGCAGCCCGGGACTAGCGTCCAGCACAGATACGCAGTATTTT.

J is TRBJ2-2 and V is TRBV7-3; the D is unclear. Germline CDR1 SGHTA, CDR2 FQGTGA. The CDR3 consists of 17 residues. V gave up 1 base and J gave up 0 bases, with 12 bases separating them. CDR3 bases: TGTGCCAGCAGCTTAAACCCAGTCCCGACGAACACCGGGGAGCTGTTTTTT. Amino acid sequence: CASSLNPVPTNTGELFF. Looking up the rest from reference TRBV7-3 and TRBJ2-2 gives the full variable domain: GAGVSQTPSNKVTEKGKYVELRCDPISGHTALYWYRQSLGQGPEFLIYFQGTGAADDSGLPNDRFFAVRPEGSVSTLKIQRTERGDSAVYLCASSLNPVPTNTGELFFGEGSRLTVL.

The chain couples TRBV7-2 to TRBJ1-3; 9 bases map to TRBD1. The V and J ends lost 2 bases and 3 bases, in that order; junction bases with no gene match: 8. Germline CDR1 reads SGHTA; CDR2 reads FQGNSA. CDR3 length: 17 amino acids. The CDR3 nucleotides read TGTGCCAGCAGCTTATTCCTAACAGGGGGCTTTGGAAACACCATATATTTT. As protein: CASSLFLTGGFGNTIYF.

In nucleotides, the CDR3 is TGTGCTAGTGGTTCTAGCGGGAGGGCCGGCAATGAGCAGTTCTTC. Its translation is CASGSSGRAGNEQFF. The J gene is TRBJ2-1, the V gene TRBV12-5; 12 bases map to TRBD2. With V trimmed by 4 bases and J by 6 bases, 4 bases remained unmatched. Germline loops: CDR1 LGHNT, CDR2 FRNRAP. This CDR3 has 15 residues.

The genes are TRBV7-2 and TRBJ2-1, with 9 bases identical to TRBD2. This CDR3 comprises 15 residues. Germline assignment: CDR1 SGHTA and CDR2 FQGNSA. V dropped 2 bases and J dropped 2; count of bases not matched to a gene: 1. This chain's CDR3 is CASSLSSGAYNEQFF. The CDR3 DNA reads as TGTGCCAGCAGCTTATCTAGCGGGGCCTACAATGAGCAGTTCTTC.

This sequence joins TRBV29-1 and TRBJ2-3; D is perhaps TRBD2 (5 bases). The length of the CDR3 is 13 residues. Looked up from germline, CDR1 is SQVTM and CDR2 is ANQGSEA. Trimming left V 7 bases short and J 2 bases short, with 13 bases between. Here the CDR3 reads CSGGRENTDTQYF. CDR3 sequence (DNA): TGCAGCGGAGGACGGGAAAACACAGATACGCAGTATTTT.